Below, one T cell receptor (beta chain) is given with its context. In germline, CDR1 is MNHNS, CDR2 SASEGT. CDR3 length equals 15 residues. The ends lost 3 bases at V and 0 bases at J; junction bases unmatched: 2. In the authors' workflow: Amplification from reference gene primers served as the basis for estimated nucleated cell counts. The assay was immunoSEQ multiplex PCR, and TCRdb's table has in-frame clones only and misses some. V and J calls and clone size follow that table, whereas D and trimming were derived from the DNA. The table lists more than 200,000 clones, approximately 80% of them singletons. The sample is drawn from a study of blood T cell repertoires in COVID-19.

V and J are TRBV6-1 and TRBJ1-5; 7 bases line up with TRBD1. The clonotype originates from a woman aged 80 or over with COVID-19, enrolled during active disease. The specimen sequenced was peripheral blood. The CDR3 loop reads CASSEGTVSNQPQHF. For the CDR3, the DNA is TGTGCCAGCAGTGAGGGGACAGTTAGCAATCAGCCCCAGCATTTT.